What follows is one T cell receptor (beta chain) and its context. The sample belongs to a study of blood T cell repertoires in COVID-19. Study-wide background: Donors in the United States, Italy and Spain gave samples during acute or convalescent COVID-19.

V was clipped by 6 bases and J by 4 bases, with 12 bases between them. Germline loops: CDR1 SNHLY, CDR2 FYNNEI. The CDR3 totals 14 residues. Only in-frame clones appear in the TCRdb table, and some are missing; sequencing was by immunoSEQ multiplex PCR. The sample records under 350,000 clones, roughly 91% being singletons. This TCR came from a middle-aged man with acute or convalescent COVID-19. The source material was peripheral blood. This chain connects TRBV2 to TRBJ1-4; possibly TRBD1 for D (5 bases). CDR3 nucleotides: TGTGCCAGCAGGGTTGGGAGGGGTAATGAAAAACTGTTTTTT. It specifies CASRVGRGNEKLFF.